A single sample gave rise to the 3 T cell receptor beta chains below, sequenced in a study of T cell responses to AZD1222 COVID-19 vaccine. Measured with immunoSEQ multiplex PCR; TCRdb has only the in-frame clones, and not every one. The table lists nearly 95,000 clones, 85% to 90% of them singletons. Sequenced material: peripheral blood, taken 28 days after the second AZD1222 dose. Receptors originate from an adult who received the AZD1222 COVID-19 vaccine.

CDR3 in DNA: TGTGCCTGGAGTCCCCTCGCCGGCACCATATATTTT. Its protein product is CAWSPLAGTIYF. The chain couples TRBV30 to TRBJ1-3, with no clear D. Trimming stripped 2 bases from V and 9 bases from J, with 11 bases between. Germline CDR1 is GTSNPN and CDR2 is SVGIG (reference sequence). The length of the CDR3 is 12 residues.

The CDR3 DNA is TGTGCCAGCAGTGAAGACAGGTCGACTAATGAAAAACTGTTTTTT. Protein product: CASSEDRSTNEKLFF. The V and J genes are TRBV6-1 and TRBJ1-4; tentative D call: TRBD1 (5 bases). V lost 1 base, J lost 2 bases, and 8 bases lay in between. The germline gives CDR1 MNHNS, CDR2 SASEGT. This CDR3 comprises 15 residues.

V and J are TRBV27 and TRBJ1-2; D unclear. V was shortened by 2 bases and J by 0 bases, with 16 bases between the two germline ends. There are 17 residues in the CDR3. Per germline, CDR1 MNHEY and CDR2 SMNVEV (reference sequence). The chain's CDR3 is CASSLRFSSVANYGYTF. CDR3 DNA sequence: TGTGCCAGCAGTTTAAGGTTTTCGTCGGTAGCTAACTATGGCTACACCTTC.